Reported below is one TCR beta chain. What it recognizes is unknown. The record originates from a study of T cell responses to AZD1222 COVID-19 vaccine. General study points: Donors in the cohort were predominantly white British and more often female, and clonal diversity was possibly underestimated.

The data were produced by immunoSEQ multiplex PCR, yet TCRdb's version contains in-frame clones alone and is incomplete. The sample comprises some 130,000 clones, 91% of which are singletons, and 1.5% to 2% rests with the top ten. Germline lookup yields CDR1 SGHDN and CDR2 FVKESK. The CDR3 extends over 10 amino acids. The V end lost 7 bases, the J end lost 4 bases, and 5 bases lay between the germline ends. The receptor was derived from an adult who received the AZD1222 COVID-19 vaccine. The specimen comprised peripheral blood, sampled 28 days after the second AZD1222 dose. V usage is TRBV14 and J usage is TRBJ2-7; D is unresolved. CDR3 sequence (DNA): TGTGCCAGCAACCCTTACGAGCAGTACGTC. It is translated as CASNPYEQYV.